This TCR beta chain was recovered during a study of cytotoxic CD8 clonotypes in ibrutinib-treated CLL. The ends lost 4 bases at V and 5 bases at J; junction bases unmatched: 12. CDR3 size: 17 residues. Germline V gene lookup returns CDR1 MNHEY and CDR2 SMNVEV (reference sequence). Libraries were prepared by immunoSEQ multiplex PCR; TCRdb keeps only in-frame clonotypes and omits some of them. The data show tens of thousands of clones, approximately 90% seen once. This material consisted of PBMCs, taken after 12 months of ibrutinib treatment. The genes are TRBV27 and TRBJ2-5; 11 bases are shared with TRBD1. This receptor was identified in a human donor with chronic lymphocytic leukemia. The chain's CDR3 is CASSSPPGQGAGETQYF. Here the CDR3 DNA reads TGTGCCAGCAGTTCCCCTCCCGGACAGGGGGCAGGGGAGACCCAGTACTTC.